The TCR beta chain under discussion was sequenced for a study of control samples from healthy donors and cancer patients. Clones were sequenced by immunoSEQ multiplex PCR, and TCRdb holds only the in-frame ones, with some missing. The data contain around 250,000 clones, around 80% of them seen just once; the ten biggest clones take up 10% to 15%. The CDR3 spans 15 residues. CDR1 WNHNN and CDR2 SYGVQD come from the germline V gene (reference sequence). J gave up 1 base and V 2 bases, and 4 bases lay outside the gene matches. V and J are TRBV10-1 and TRBJ2-5; the match to TRBD1 covers 7 bases. The sequencing sample was made of PBMCs. This clonotype was sampled from a woman aged 60-75 years with lung cancer. CDR3 nucleotides: TGCGCCAGCAGTGAGACGGGGACAGCCCAAGAGACCCAGTACTTC. This gives the protein CASSETGTAQETQYF.